The sequence of this T cell receptor (beta chain) was determined in a study of T-cell reconstitution after alpha-beta-depleted transplantation in children. Preparation of the TCRbeta library was carried out with unique molecular identifiers. TCRdb re-called the PCR reads with MiXCR, one entry per CDR3 protein. The sample contains some 550,000 distinct CDR3 sequences, roughly 23% of which appear only once. On this clonotype itself: Antigen unknown.

Study-level findings and limits: There were some patients whose high TCRbeta diversity at day 60 came from surviving recipient T cells and thymic progenitors. Newly produced T cells mostly provided counts and TCRbeta diversity after one year, as hyperexpanded clones declined. Alpha-beta T cells present about two months after transplant were reported to originate from several hundred expanded graft clones.

CDR3 length equals 13 residues. Trimming cost V 1 base and J 5 bases, with 9 bases left between them. Looked up from germline, CDR1 is SQVTM and CDR2 is ANQGSEA. The sample here was PBMCs, mostly from graft donor cells, taken 360 days after TCRalphabeta/CD19-depleted stem cell transplant. This clonotype originated in a boy in the first two years of life who had a stem cell transplant for acute myeloid leukemia, so the T cells may come from the graft donor. The V and J genes are TRBV29-1 and TRBJ2-1; D gene unclear. The CDR3: CSVEVVANNEQFF. The CDR3 region has the DNA TGCAGCGTTGAAGTTGTCGCAAACAATGAGCAGTTCTTC.